This T cell receptor (beta chain) is from a study of blood T cell repertoires in COVID-19. Across the study: Donors in the United States, Italy and Spain gave samples during acute or convalescent COVID-19. Sources were T cells, B-cell-depleted T cells, or PBMCs; the material itself was cDNA or gDNA.

The V and J ends lost 6 bases and 5 bases, in that order; junction bases with no gene match: 5. The CDR3 extends over 14 amino acids. CDR1 and CDR2 from the germline V gene are KGHDR and SFDVKD. The table came from immunoSEQ multiplex PCR; TCRdb's copy has only in-frame clones and leaves some out. The sample yields 200,000 to 250,000 clones, around nine tenths seen once. This sequence joins TRBV24-1 and TRBJ1-5, with 8 bases identical to TRBD1. Sequencing used peripheral blood. This clonotype was sampled from a woman aged 40 to 55 who had recovered from COVID-19. The CDR3 DNA reads as TGTGCCACCAGTCGGACAGGGAGGTATCAGCCCCAGCATTTT. Translated: CATSRTGRYQPQHF.